This TCR beta chain was identified during a study of identical twins. Findings of the study overall: Insertions were fewer in abundant cord blood beta clonotypes, whereas memory repertoires showed none of this pattern.

This clonotype was counted a single time. Its antigen is not identified. A much larger clone lies one base from this, so it may be a read error. The conserved closing phenylalanine or tryptophan is absent in this CDR3, likely reflecting a read error. V gave up 8 bases and J gave up 6 bases; unmatched junction bases: 15. The CDR3 loop spans 15 amino acids. Per germline, CDR1 MNHNS and CDR2 SASEGT. MiXCR was run by TCRdb on the 5' RACE reads, yielding one entry per CDR3 protein. The table shows approximately 670,000 distinct CDR3 sequences, with roughly 6.2% occurring only once. The origin of this receptor is a man aged 18 to 35 in good health. Sequenced: naive T cells sorted from blood. The rearrangement joins TRBV6-1 to TRBJ1-1; 7 nucleotides agree with TRBD1. The DNA for the CDR3 is TGTGCCAGCCGGTCGGCGACAGGGTATCTCTCTGAAGCTTTCTAT. It yields the protein CASRSATGYLSEAFY.